This T cell receptor beta chain was found in a study of Graves' ophthalmopathy and Graves' hyperthyroidism. Germline CDR1 is MNHEY and CDR2 is SMNVEV (reference sequence). V dropped 5 bases and J dropped 7 bases, with 15 bases sitting between them. The CDR3 consists of 15 residues. Amplification of the TCR beta CDR3 regions used RNA transcripts (as template). In the first round, RT-PCR was carried out with HTBI primers, and a multiplex PCR formed the second round. TCRdb redid the calling of the multiplex PCR reads with MiXCR, one entry per CDR3 protein. The repertoire holds a few hundred thousand distinct CDR3 sequences, with 15% to 20% as singletons. This clonotype was detected many times. Clinical symptoms, serum thyroxine, TRAb, thyroid ultrasound and orbital computed tomography were relied on for diagnosis.

The receptor comes from a woman under 30 with Graves' ophthalmopathy. What was sequenced was peripheral blood. This sequence joins TRBV27 and TRBJ1-6, with D possibly TRBD1 on 6 matching bases. The CDR3 loop reads CASSLLTGANSPLHF. The CDR3 DNA reads as TGTGCCAGCAGTCTCCTAACGGGGGCGAATTCACCCCTCCACTTT.